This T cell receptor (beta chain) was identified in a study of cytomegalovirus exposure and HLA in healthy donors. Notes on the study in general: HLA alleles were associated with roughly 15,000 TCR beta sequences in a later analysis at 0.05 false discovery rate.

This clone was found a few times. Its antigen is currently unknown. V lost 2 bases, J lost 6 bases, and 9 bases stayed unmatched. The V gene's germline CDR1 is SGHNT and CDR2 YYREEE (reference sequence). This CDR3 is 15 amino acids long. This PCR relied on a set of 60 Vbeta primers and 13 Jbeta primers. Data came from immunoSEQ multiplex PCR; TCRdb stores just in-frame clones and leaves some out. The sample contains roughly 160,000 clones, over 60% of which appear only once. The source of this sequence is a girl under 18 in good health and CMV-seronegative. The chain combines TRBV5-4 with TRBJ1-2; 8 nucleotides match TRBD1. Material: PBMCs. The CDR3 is CASSFLLGTGHGYTF. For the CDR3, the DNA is TGTGCCAGCAGCTTCCTCCTGGGGACAGGTCATGGCTACACCTTC.